Sequencing of this TCR beta chain was carried out in a study of T cells after yellow fever vaccination. Trimming took 4 bases from V and 0 from J, leaving 9 bases between them. Germline V gene sequence: CDR1 SGHRS, CDR2 YFSETQ. The CDR3 is 14 amino acids. TCRdb fed the 5' RACE reads into MiXCR, producing one record per CDR3 protein. The table records hundreds of thousands of distinct CDR3 sequences, approximately 12% of them present only once. This clonotype was seen a few times. The sequence came from a man younger than 45 who received the YFV17D yellow fever vaccine. The source material was PBMCs, sampled on the day of the yellow fever booster vaccination. The chain uses TRBV5-1 and TRBJ2-3; no clear D. Here the CDR3 reads CASSQVESTDTQYF. The CDR3, as DNA: TGCGCCAGCAGCCAGGTAGAGAGCACAGATACGCAGTATTTT.